The present TCR beta chain was sequenced within a study of blood T cells in healthy people across ages (dated by TCRdb to between 2014 and 2017). Study-wide context: Template switching captured roughly one uniquely barcoded TCR beta cDNA molecule per two T cells in model experiments. Age-related changes in TCR beta repertoire diversity were measured in the study by deep sequencing normalized with unique cDNA molecular identifiers. The study analyzed two additional independent replicas of 1 million unique cDNA reads from the same blood draw for two donors, one aged 18 to 29 and one aged 80 or older. The donors were split into four age groups: young (average 16 years), middle-aged (more than 35), aged (62) and long-lived (approximately 80). To avoid experimental bias, donors of different ages were randomly spread across the sequencing lanes. Here is what the overall study found, with its caveats: Compared with the aged group, the long-lived group had more naive CD4+ T cells, fewer expanded clones and increased TCR diversity, suggesting age selection. Observed TCR beta diversity per million T cells fell roughly linearly with age, and a significant reduction was already apparent by age approximately 40. Estimates of total diversity from one million sequenced T cells were regarded as lower bounds and underestimates. A strong correlation was found between observed TCR beta diversity and the percentage of naive T cells measured by flow cytometry. Because donor CMV infection status was unknown, age-related changes in expanded clonotypes were potentially confounded. Conclusive comparison of naive and antigen-experienced compartments was prevented by the profiling of bulk unsorted PBMCs.

The approximately 39 donors, aged roughly 6 to 100 years, were systemically healthy Caucasian individuals from Russia. About 9.1 milliliters of peripheral blood were collected from each donor into EDTA-treated Vacutainer tubes. Ficoll-Paque density-gradient centrifugation was used to isolate PBMCs, with at least 7 million per sample. Total RNA, at least 5 micrograms per sample, was extracted from PBMCs with Trizol reagent. The percentages of naive CD45RAhigh/CD27high T cells were determined by flow cytometry on a PBMC aliquot from every donor. With regard to this clonotype: No cognate antigen has been identified for it. The input lacks base qualities; no much larger clone sits a single base away.

Looking up the germline V gene yields CDR1 SNHLY and CDR2 FYNNEI. From the cysteine up to the phenylalanine, the CDR3 has a length of 15 residues. The DNA shown is the 45-base CDR3, in frame from base 1. Library construction relied on 5' RACE. TCRdb names Illumina HiSeq 2500 as the instrument used. The second PCR ran for about 7 to 11 cycles and used a J-beta primer mix along with a sample-barcoded 5' primer. A template-switch 5' adaptor carrying 12 random nucleotides introduced a unique molecular identifier onto each TCR beta cDNA molecule. Each sample yielded at least 3 million CDR3-containing paired-end reads. First-strand cDNA synthesis was performed from all RNA using the Mint cDNA synthesis kit, with priming by a TRBC-specific oligonucleotide. All cDNA was treated with uracil-DNA glycosylase and then went through a first 18-cycle PCR with the universal primers M1SS and BC2_uni_R. Turning to the authors' computational methods: For normalization, 1 million high-quality reads, each with a distinct molecular identifier, were randomly selected from each sample. Instead of being binned into consensus sequences, reads that shared molecular identifiers were thrown out. MiTCR, with a Q25 quality threshold and the strictest error-elimination algorithm, was used for CDR3 identification, clonotype clustering and error correction. Lower-bound total TCR beta diversity was estimated with a nonparametric unseen species model using Euler transformation. TCRdb passed the public sequencing reads through fastp at Q25 and MiXCR, retaining productive beta sequences. One record per CDR3 amino acid sequence lists the most common genes and DNA. These V and J calls originate from TCRdb's pipeline instead of the authors' own analysis. The sample has nearly 1 million distinct CDR3 sequences on record, around 54% of them singletons. The ten top clones hold about a fifth of the sample.

The material sequenced was blood. The sequence was obtained from a woman in her sixties or seventies in good health. The V and J genes are TRBV2 and TRBJ2-5, with an unclear D gene assignment. The end of the DNA is better explained by TRBJ2-7, so the J call may be wrong. In nucleotides, the sequence is TGTGCCAGCAGTGAAGCGGGGTACGGATACTACGAGCAGTACTTC. Translated, it gives CASSEAGYGYYEQYF.